Listed below are T cell receptor beta chains from one sample, sequenced in a study of blood T cell repertoires in COVID-19. Measured with immunoSEQ multiplex PCR; TCRdb has only the in-frame clones, and not every one. The sample holds a few hundred thousand clones, roughly 90% seen once. Sequencing input: peripheral blood. All receptors come from a man younger than 45 with active or convalescent COVID-19. Both conserved end residues are part of each CDR3. The D gene is left open where the match is weak. Size values are once, few and many counts, or a class for expanded clones, and some rows have none.

size: .; J: TRBJ1-3; V: TRBV7-2; D: .; CDR3: CASSLSNSGNTIYF; DNA: TGTGCCAGCAGCTTATCCAACTCTGGAAACACCATATATTTT
size: .; J: TRBJ2-7; V: TRBV5-1; D: .; CDR3: CASSLFPSDTSYEQYF; DNA: TGCGCCAGCAGCTTGTTTCCTAGCGATACGTCCTACGAGCAGTACTTC
size: .; J: TRBJ1-1; V: TRBV11-2; D: .; CDR3: CASSLLSGRGTEAFF; DNA: TGTGCCAGCAGCTTATTATCAGGGCGCGGCACTGAAGCTTTCTTT
size: once; J: TRBJ1-2; V: TRBV23-1; D: TRBD1; CDR3: CASSITGGSFNYGYTF; DNA: TGCGCCAGCAGCATTACAGGGGGCAGTTTTAACTATGGCTACACCTTC
size: .; J: TRBJ2-5; V: TRBV7-3; D: .; CDR3: CASSSFGGSETQYF; DNA: TGTGCCAGCAGCTCATTCGGGGGTAGCGAGACCCAGTACTTC
size: .; J: TRBJ2-1; V: TRBV5-1; D: TRBD2; CDR3: CASTSSGPPREQFF; DNA: TGCGCCAGCACATCTAGCGGGCCACCCCGTGAGCAGTTCTTC
size: .; J: TRBJ2-3; V: TRBV9; D: TRBD2; CDR3: CASSVKASGVNTQYF; DNA: TGTGCCAGCAGCGTAAAGGCTAGCGGGGTAAATACGCAGTATTTT
size: .; J: TRBJ2-1; V: TRBV4-3; D: .; CDR3: CASSEGVTLYNEQFF; DNA: TGCGCCAGCAGCGAGGGGGTAACACTTTACAATGAGCAGTTCTTC
size: .; J: TRBJ1-1; V: TRBV2; D: TRBD1; CDR3: CASSVEDRGLRNTEAFF; DNA: TGTGCCAGCAGTGTCGAGGACAGGGGGCTTCGGAACACTGAAGCTTTCTTT
size: .; J: TRBJ2-1; V: TRBV5-1; D: .; CDR3: CASSFSPDEQFF; DNA: TGCGCCAGCAGCTTTAGTCCTGATGAGCAGTTCTTC
size: .; J: TRBJ2-4; V: TRBV4-3; D: .; CDR3: CASQRRLHSRQFQAKNIQYF; DNA: TGCGCCAGCCAACGACGACTACACTCGCGCCAGTTCCAGGCCAAAAACATTCAGTACTTC
size: .; J: TRBJ2-3; V: TRBV7-9; D: TRBD2; CDR3: CASSLGFGKTSASTDTQYF; DNA: TGTGCCAGCAGCTTAGGGTTTGGAAAGACTAGCGCAAGCACAGATACGCAGTATTTT
size: .; J: TRBJ2-5; V: TRBV7-2; D: TRBD2; CDR3: CASSFAGGFAQETQYF; DNA: TGTGCCAGCAGCTTTGCGGGGGGGTTTGCGCAAGAGACCCAGTACTTC
size: .; J: TRBJ2-5; V: TRBV6-6; D: TRBD2; CDR3: CASSPGGVQETQYF; DNA: TGTGCCAGCAGTCCCGGGGGGGTCCAAGAGACCCAGTACTTC
size: .; J: TRBJ2-6; V: TRBV27; D: .; CDR3: CASSAARARALYSGANVLTF; DNA: TGTGCCAGCAGTGCAGCTCGTGCCAGGGCTCTATACTCTGGGGCCAACGTCCTGACTTTC
size: .; J: TRBJ2-3; V: TRBV7-2; D: TRBD2; CDR3: CASSTGTSVTDTQYF; DNA: TGTGCCAGCAGCACAGGGACTAGCGTCACAGATACGCAGTATTTT
size: .; J: TRBJ2-3; V: TRBV6-1; D: .; CDR3: CASSEATWALDTQYF; DNA: TGTGCCAGCAGTGAAGCTACGTGGGCTTTGGATACGCAGTATTTT
size: few; J: TRBJ2-2; V: TRBV5-6; D: TRBD1; CDR3: CASSPRQGANTGELFF; DNA: TGTGCCAGCAGCCCCCGACAGGGGGCGAACACCGGGGAGCTGTTTTTT
size: .; J: TRBJ1-3; V: TRBV29-1; D: .; CDR3: CSVRGGSGNTIYF; DNA: TGCAGCGTCCGGGGAGGCTCTGGAAACACCATATATTTT
size: .; J: TRBJ1-5; V: TRBV4-2; D: .; CDR3: CASSQGIGQPQHF; DNA: TGTGCCAGCAGCCAAGGCATCGGTCAGCCCCAGCATTTT
size: .; J: TRBJ1-1; V: TRBV2; D: .; CDR3: CASANERNTEAFF; DNA: TGTGCCAGCGCGAATGAACGGAACACTGAAGCTTTCTTT
size: .; J: TRBJ1-1; V: TRBV5-8; D: TRBD1; CDR3: CASNRDRPAEAFF; DNA: TGTGCCAGCAACCGGGACAGGCCGGCTGAAGCTTTCTTT
size: once; J: TRBJ1-1; V: TRBV5-1; D: TRBD1; CDR3: CASSSSGQGGTEAFF; DNA: TGCGCCAGCAGCTCTTCGGGACAGGGGGGCACTGAAGCTTTCTTT
size: .; J: TRBJ2-7; V: TRBV27; D: TRBD1; CDR3: CASSQRSPGQGINEQYF; DNA: TGTGCCAGCAGTCAACGCTCTCCGGGACAGGGAATCAACGAGCAGTACTTC
size: .; J: TRBJ1-5; V: TRBV15; D: .; CDR3: CATSRTTGSNQPQHF; DNA: TGTGCCACCAGCAGAACAACAGGTAGCAATCAGCCCCAGCATTTT
size: .; J: TRBJ2-5; V: TRBV6-5; D: .; CDR3: CASSYQGGRETQYF; DNA: TGTGCCAGCAGTTACCAGGGGGGTAGGGAGACCCAGTACTTC
size: .; J: TRBJ2-5; V: TRBV30; D: TRBD2; CDR3: CAWSMPSTSGGAFQETQYF; DNA: TGTGCCTGGAGTATGCCCTCGACTAGCGGGGGGGCCTTCCAAGAGACCCAGTACTTC
size: .; J: TRBJ1-1; V: TRBV7-8; D: .; CDR3: CASSSNAGGYTEAFF; DNA: TGTGCCAGCAGCTCAAACGCGGGGGGTTACACTGAAGCTTTCTTT
size: .; J: TRBJ1-4; V: TRBV10-2; D: TRBD1; CDR3: CASRGAGTANEKLFF; DNA: TGCGCCAGCAGAGGAGCCGGGACAGCTAATGAAAAACTGTTTTTT
size: .; J: TRBJ2-4; V: TRBV11-2; D: .; CDR3: CASSLDRGNIQYF; DNA: TGTGCCAGCAGCTTAGACAGGGGAAACATTCAGTACTTC
size: .; J: TRBJ1-1; V: TRBV30; D: .; CDR3: CAWSGPGVVAFF; DNA: TGTGCCTGGAGTGGGCCAGGGGTCGTAGCTTTCTTT
size: .; J: TRBJ1-4; V: TRBV7-8; D: .; CDR3: CASSPFLSTKQATNEKLFF; DNA: TGTGCCAGCAGCCCCTTTTTGTCCACGAAGCAGGCAACTAATGAAAAACTGTTTTTT